This is a list of T cell receptor beta chains from one sample in a study of control samples from healthy donors and cancer patients. The protocol was immunoSEQ multiplex PCR, while the TCRdb copy is restricted to in-frame clones and leaves out a portion. The sample holds about 410,000 clones, more than 80% seen once. Sequenced sample: PBMCs. These receptor sequences come from a man aged 35-49 years with head and neck cancer. Both conserved end residues are part of each CDR3. A D gene is named only where the DNA matches it firmly. Not all rows give a size; the values are once, few, many and, for expanded clones, a class.

TRBJ1-5	-	-	TRBV5-6	TGTGCCAGCAGCTTGGGACAGCAAAATCAGCCCCAGCATTTT	CASSLGQQNQPQHF
TRBJ1-6	-	-	TRBV7-3	TGTGCCAGCAGCTTAAGCACAGATAATTCACCCCTCCACTTT	CASSLSTDNSPLHF
TRBJ2-3	-	TRBD1	TRBV6-4	TGTGCCAGCAGCCGGGACAGGCTCACAGATACGCAGTATTTT	CASSRDRLTDTQYF
TRBJ2-7	-	-	TRBV18	TGTGCCAGCTCACCCGATTGGGAGCAGTACTTC	CASSPDWEQYF
TRBJ1-6	-	-	TRBV5-4	TGTGCCAGCAGCTGGGATACAGCGAATAATTCACCCCTCCACTTT	CASSWDTANNSPLHF
TRBJ2-3	-	TRBD1	TRBV28	TGTGCCAGCAGTTTTCCCACCACCCTTCAGGGGGTTCGGACAGATACGCAGTATTTT	CASSFPTTLQGVRTDTQYF
TRBJ2-5	-	TRBD2	TRBV7-3	TGTGCCAGCAGCCCTCTGACTAGCGGCCAAGAGACCCAGTACTTC	CASSPLTSGQETQYF
TRBJ2-1	-	-	TRBV11-1	TGTGCCACCCGCCGATCGGGAAGACAGGACAATGAGCAGTTCTTC	CATRRSGRQDNEQFF
TRBJ2-5	-	TRBD2	TRBV5-1	TGCGCCAGCAGCCAGGGACTAGCGGGAGTAAGAGAGACCCAGTACTTC	CASSQGLAGVRETQYF
TRBJ2-5	-	-	TRBV19	TGTGCCAGTAGTGCGACTAGACTACAAGAGACCCAGTACTTC	CASSATRLQETQYF
TRBJ2-7	-	TRBD1	TRBV5-1	TGCGCCAGCAGTCGGCCGGGACAGGATTACGAGCAGTACTTC	CASSRPGQDYEQYF
TRBJ1-2	once	TRBD1	TRBV7-2	TGTGCCAGCAGCTTAACCGGGACAGATGGCTACACCTTC	CASSLTGTDGYTF
TRBJ1-1	once	-	TRBV5-5	TGTGCCAGCAGCTTGTATGGACTGAACACTGAAGCTTTCTTT	CASSLYGLNTEAFF
TRBJ2-7	-	TRBD1	TRBV6-5	TGTGCCAGCATCGGTCCCAGGGGGAACTCCTACGAGCAGTACTTC	CASIGPRGNSYEQYF
TRBJ2-4	-	-	TRBV28	TGTGCCAGCAGTTTATCCCTATACAGAGGGTCCGCCAAAAACATTCAGTACTTC	CASSLSLYRGSAKNIQYF
TRBJ1-1	-	-	TRBV11-1	TGTGCCAGCAGCTTCAGGAGTACCATGAACACTGAAGCTTTCTTT	CASSFRSTMNTEAFF
TRBJ2-5	-	-	TRBV11-2	TGTGCCAGCAGCGGCGGGACTCGACAAGAGACCCAGTACTTC	CASSGGTRQETQYF
TRBJ2-6	-	-	TRBV19	TGTGCCAGTAGTAACCCCTCGTTTGGGGCCAACGTCCTGACTTTC	CASSNPSFGANVLTF
TRBJ1-2	-	TRBD1	TRBV4-3	TGCGCCAGCAGCCAAGGACAGGGTCCCTATGGCTACACCTTC	CASSQGQGPYGYTF
TRBJ1-3	-	-	TRBV16	TGTGCCAGCAGCCAATCTTACAGGCACCACTCTGGAAACACCATATATTTT	CASSQSYRHHSGNTIYF
TRBJ1-6	-	TRBD1	TRBV12-3/TRBV12-4	TGTGCCAGCAGTTCAGGGGGTAATTCACCCCTCCACTTT	CASSSGGNSPLHF
TRBJ1-1	-	TRBD1	TRBV6-5	TGTGCCAGCAGACTGGGACAGGGAAAAACTGAAGCTTTCTTT	CASRLGQGKTEAFF
TRBJ2-5	-	-	TRBV18	TGTGCCAGCTCACCCTACCGGACTATTCAAGAGACCCAGTACTTC	CASSPYRTIQETQYF
TRBJ1-4	once	-	TRBV12-3/TRBV12-4	TGTGCCAGCAGTAGACCGGGAGAAAAACTGTTTTTT	CASSRPGEKLFF
TRBJ1-2	-	-	TRBV7-2	TGTGCCAGCAGCTTAACACAGGTTAACTATGGCTACACCTTC	CASSLTQVNYGYTF
TRBJ1-1	-	-	TRBV6-5	TGTGCCAGCAGTTATACAGGTAACCAAGCAGCTTTCTTT	CASSYTGNQAAFF
TRBJ2-1	-	TRBD1	TRBV18	TGTGCCAGCTCACCCCGGGACAGCTCCTACAATGAGCAGTTCTTC	CASSPRDSSYNEQFF
TRBJ2-7	-	-	TRBV4-1	TGCGCCAGCAGCCAACTGACTGGGGAGCAGTACTTC	CASSQLTGEQYF
TRBJ2-1	-	TRBD2	TRBV7-6	TGTGCCAGCAGCCTTCTAGCGGGAGAGACCTACAATGAGCAGTTCTTC	CASSLLAGETYNEQFF
TRBJ1-2	-	-	TRBV9	TGTGCCAGCAGCGCTTCCAGGGGCCCCGTCGCAAGCTATGGCTACACCTTC	CASSASRGPVASYGYTF
TRBJ2-7	-	-	TRBV19	TGTGCCAGTAGTATTGAGAGCGGTAGCTCCTACGAGCAGTACTTC	CASSIESGSSYEQYF
TRBJ2-3	-	-	TRBV24-1	TGTGCCACCAGTGATCACGCCCGCACAGATACGCAGTATTTT	CATSDHARTDTQYF
TRBJ1-5	-	TRBD1	TRBV5-6	TGTGCCAGCATTTCCGGGACAGTTCATCAGCCCCAGCATTTT	CASISGTVHQPQHF
TRBJ2-7	-	TRBD1	TRBV4-3	TGCGCCAGCAGCCAAGATGGGACAGGGTCCTACGAGCAGTACTTC	CASSQDGTGSYEQYF
TRBJ2-1	-	TRBD1	TRBV7-2	TGTGCCAGCAGCTTTGGACAGGGGGGCTACAATGAGCAGTTCTTC	CASSFGQGGYNEQFF
TRBJ2-5	-	-	TRBV3-1/TRBV3-2	TGTGCCAGCAGCCAAGGACTAGAGCTAGGGGAGACCCAGTACTTC	CASSQGLELGETQYF
TRBJ2-7	-	TRBD2	TRBV11-1	TGTGCCAGCAGCTCAATAGGCGGGGGGCGAACCTACGAGCAGTACTTC	CASSSIGGGRTYEQYF
TRBJ1-3	-	-	TRBV12-3/TRBV12-4	TGTGCCAGCAGTTTTCCTGGAAACACCATATATTTT	CASSFPGNTIYF
TRBJ2-6	-	-	TRBV5-1	TGCGCCAGCAGCCGGACAGCAACTGGGGCCAACGTCCTGACTTTC	CASSRTATGANVLTF
TRBJ1-6	-	-	TRBV14	TGTGCCAGCAGCCAACTTGGCTCGGAAGTTTCACCCCTCCACTTT	CASSQLGSEVSPLHF
TRBJ1-1	-	-	TRBV6-1	TGTGCCACGACGTCGATGAGGGGACAAATTGAAGCTTTCTTT	CATTSMRGQIEAFF
TRBJ2-1	-	-	TRBV11-2	TGTGCCAGCAGCTTGAACGGGGTTAATGAGCAGTTCTTC	CASSLNGVNEQFF
TRBJ1-6	-	-	TRBV30	TGTGCCTGCAGGGGATCGGGGAATTCACCCCTCCACTTT	CACRGSGNSPLHF
TRBJ2-5	once	-	TRBV10-3	TGTGCCATCAGTTCCGGGACGGAACGTGGGGAGACCCAGTACTTC	CAISSGTERGETQYF
TRBJ1-4	-	TRBD1	TRBV19	TGTGCCACCCAGGGCCCGGCAGGGGGCGCGAATGAAAAACTGTTTTTT	CATQGPAGGANEKLFF
TRBJ2-3	-	TRBD1	TRBV13	TGTGCCAGCAGCTCCATATCGGGACAGGCGACAGATACGCAGTATTTT	CASSSISGQATDTQYF
TRBJ1-5	once	-	TRBV15	TGTGCCACCAGCAGAGACCAACAGCCCCAGCATTTT	CATSRDQQPQHF
TRBJ2-7	-	-	TRBV5-1	TGCGCCAGCAGCTATCAGAGCTCCTACGAGCAGTACTTC	CASSYQSSYEQYF
TRBJ1-1	-	-	TRBV18	TGTGCCAGCTCACCGTCAGTGAACACTGAAGCTTTCTTT	CASSPSVNTEAFF
TRBJ2-1	once	-	TRBV18	TGTGCCAGCTCACCACTAATAACACTTAACAATGAGCAGTTCTTC	CASSPLITLNNEQFF
TRBJ1-4	-	TRBD1	TRBV6-2/TRBV6-3	TGTGCCAGCAGTTACTCCAGGGACAGTAATGAAAAACTGTTTTTT	CASSYSRDSNEKLFF
TRBJ1-1	-	-	TRBV6-5	TGTGCCAGCAGTTACTCCGGGGGTGGGTTTCGGGATGAAGCTTTCTTT	CASSYSGGGFRDEAFF
TRBJ2-7	-	-	TRBV5-6	TGTGCCAGCAGCTCCCTTTCCTACGAGCAGTACTTC	CASSSLSYEQYF
TRBJ1-3	-	-	TRBV7-9	TGTGCCAGCAGCTTTGGCGATAGAAACACCATATATTTT	CASSFGDRNTIYF
TRBJ2-1	-	TRBD1	TRBV19	TGTGCCAGTAGTCCCGGGACAGGGTATGGTAATGAGCAGTTCTTC	CASSPGTGYGNEQFF
TRBJ2-2	few	TRBD2	TRBV7-3	TGTGCCAGCAGCTTAATAACAGCGGGGGGAGCCGGGGAGCTGTTTTTT	CASSLITAGGAGELFF